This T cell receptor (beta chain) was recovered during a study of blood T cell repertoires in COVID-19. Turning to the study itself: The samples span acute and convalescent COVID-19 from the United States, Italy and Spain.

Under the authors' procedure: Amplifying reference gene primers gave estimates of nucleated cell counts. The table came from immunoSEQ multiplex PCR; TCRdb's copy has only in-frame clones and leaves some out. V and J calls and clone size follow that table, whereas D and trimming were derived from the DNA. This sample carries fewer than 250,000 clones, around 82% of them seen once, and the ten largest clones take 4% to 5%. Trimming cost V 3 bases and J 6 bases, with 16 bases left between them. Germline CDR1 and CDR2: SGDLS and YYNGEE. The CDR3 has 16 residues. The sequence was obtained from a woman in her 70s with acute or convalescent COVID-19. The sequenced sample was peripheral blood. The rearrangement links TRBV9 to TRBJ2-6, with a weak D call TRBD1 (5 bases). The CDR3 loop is CASSANRGGLANVLTF. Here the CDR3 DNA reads TGTGCCAGCAGCGCGAATAGGGGTGGTCTGGCCAACGTCCTGACTTTC.